One sample yielded the 21 T cell receptor beta chains listed below, sequenced in a study of T cells in Graves' hyperthyroidism and ophthalmopathy. Regions amplified from RNA transcripts were the TCR beta CDR3 regions. HTBI primers were the set used in a first-round RT-PCR of the TCR CDR3. Via MiXCR, TCRdb re-called the multiplex PCR reads, giving one row per CDR3 protein. The table records roughly 300,000 distinct CDR3 sequences, more than 11% of them present only once. Sequenced: blood. All receptors derive from a woman in her 30s with Graves' hyperthyroidism.

This sequence joins TRBV2 and TRBJ1-6, with a possible D match to TRBD1 (6 bases). Germline V gene sequence: CDR1 SNHLY, CDR2 FYNNEI. Trimming took off 6 bases at V and 7 bases at J, with 16 bases between the two ends. The CDR3 totals 15 residues. This CDR3 reads CASRHPQGKNSPLHF. The CDR3 DNA reads as TGTGCCAGCAGGCACCCGCAGGGGAAAAATTCACCCCTCCACTTT.

The rearrangement links TRBV18 to TRBJ2-7, with TRBD2 matching 9 bases. CDR1 and CDR2 (germline): KGHSH, LQKENI. The CDR3 is made up of 15 amino acids. After removal of 2 bases from V and 5 bases from J, the junction contained 7 bases not matched to a gene. The CDR3 sequence: CASSPSAGGPHEQYF. CDR3 DNA sequence: TGTGCCAGCTCACCATCTGCGGGAGGGCCCCACGAGCAGTACTTC.

Ten or more counts support this clonotype. The rearrangement links TRBV28 to TRBJ2-1, with 7 bases matching TRBD1. The CDR3 consists of 16 residues. J gave up 2 bases and V 5 bases, and 9 bases lay outside the gene matches. Germline CDR1 MDHEN, CDR2 SYDVKM. CDR3 in amino acids: CASSPTGTVTYNEQFF. CDR3 bases: TGTGCCAGCAGTCCAACCGGGACAGTCACCTACAATGAGCAGTTCTTC.

The chain recombines TRBV5-5 with TRBJ2-4, with TRBD1 matching 7 bases. Germline CDR1 is SGHKS and CDR2 is YYEKEE (reference sequence). V lost 2 bases to trimming and J lost 6 bases; unmatched junction nucleotides: 11. The CDR3 extends over 16 amino acids. CDR3 nucleotide sequence: TGTGCCAGCAGCTTCTCACTGGGACAGCAACCAAACATTCAGTACTTC. It yields the protein CASSFSLGQQPNIQYF.

In the case of this clonotype: The conserved phenylalanine or tryptophan normally closing the CDR3 is absent here, so this likely arose from a read error. The chain recombines TRBV28 with TRBJ1-1; D unclear. V lost 3 bases and J 1 base, leaving 9 bases between the germline ends. Looked up from germline, CDR1 is MDHEN and CDR2 is SYDVKM. The CDR3 covers 14 residues. CDR3 in amino acids: CASSLYGSNTEAFS. In nucleotides, the CDR3 is TGTGCCAGCAGTTTGTACGGATCGAACACTGAAGCTTTCTCT.

In this sample, this clonotype turned up a few times. V gene TRBV14 combines with J gene TRBJ2-3; D is unclear. CDR3 length: 14 residues. Trimming left V 3 bases short and J 1 base short, with 8 bases between. CDR1 and CDR2 (germline): SGHDN, FVKESK. This CDR3 is CASSHLLGTDTQYF. CDR3 nucleotides: TGTGCCAGCAGCCATCTACTTGGCACAGATACGCAGTATTTT.

The chain links TRBV20-1 to TRBJ2-3; TRBD1 aligns across 7 bases. The V gene's germline CDR1 is DFQATT and CDR2 SNEGSKA (reference sequence). The CDR3 has 12 amino acids. V was clipped by 5 bases and J by 3 bases; unmatched bases: 2. The chain's CDR3 is CSADRATDTQYF. CDR3 DNA sequence: TGCAGTGCTGACAGGGCAACAGATACGCAGTATTTT.

The table lists this clonotype with many counts. J is TRBJ2-5 and V is TRBV18, with a weak D call TRBD2 (5 bases). Trimming left V 2 bases short and J 4 bases short, with 5 bases between. CDR1 KGHSH and CDR2 LQKENI come from the germline V gene. The CDR3 is 12 residues long. Here the CDR3 reads CASSPGGETQYF. CDR3 coding DNA: TGTGCCAGCTCACCAGGAGGAGAGACCCAGTACTTC.

This clonotype appeared many times. The gene calls are TRBV6-1 and TRBJ2-1; D gene ambiguous. The germline CDR1 and CDR2 sequences are MNHNS and SASEGT. This CDR3 has 16 amino acids. Deletions cut 7 bases from V and 1 base from J, with 17 bases between. The CDR3 sequence: CASTSRKLGSYNEQFF. The CDR3 nucleotides read TGTGCCAGCACCTCGAGGAAACTTGGGTCCTACAATGAGCAGTTCTTC.

This clonotype was seen repeatedly, ten times or more. The rearrangement joins TRBV28 to TRBJ1-1; 7 bases match TRBD1. Germline V gene data show CDR1 as MDHEN and CDR2 as SYDVKM. The CDR3 extends over 16 amino acids. The junction had 8 bases not matched to a gene; V was cut back by 3 bases and J by 1 base. The CDR3 reads CASSFGTVSGNTEAFF. The CDR3 DNA follows: TGTGCCAGCAGTTTCGGGACAGTCTCTGGGAACACTGAAGCTTTCTTT.

This clonotype has only a few counts. The CDR3 sequence is CASSFAGDRPLHF. In nucleotides, the CDR3 is TGTGCCAGCAGCTTTGCCGGGGACAGACCCCTCCACTTT. The V gene is TRBV5-4, the J gene TRBJ1-6; TRBD1 aligns across 7 bases. This CDR3 comprises 13 residues. The V gene's germline CDR1 is SGHNT and CDR2 YYREEE (reference sequence). Trimming removed 2 bases from V and 12 bases from J; junction bases left unmatched: 5.

This clonotype was seen a handful of times. This chain links TRBV6-6 with TRBJ2-3; no firm D call. CDR1 is MNHNY, CDR2 SVGAGI, per germline (reference sequence). The CDR3 spans 16 residues. V was shortened by 2 bases and J by 3 bases, with 15 bases between the two germline ends. The CDR3 reads CASSYGPQLSTDTQYF. The CDR3 DNA reads TGTGCCAGCAGTTACGGGCCTCAACTAAGTACAGATACGCAGTATTTT.

The V and J genes are TRBV25-1 and TRBJ1-1, with a weak D call TRBD1 (5 bases). Germline-derived CDR1 and CDR2 are MGHDK and SYGVNS. The CDR3 contains 15 residues. Trimming took off 8 bases at V and 5 bases at J, with 21 bases between the two ends. The DNA for the CDR3 is TGTGCCAGCGGGGGGGGGGGGGGGGAAAGAACTGAAGCTTTCTTT. It codes for CASGGGGGERTEAFF.

The table lists this clonotype with many counts. This sequence joins TRBV6-1 and TRBJ2-7; D is uncertain. The V gene's germline CDR1 is MNHNS and CDR2 SASEGT. Trimming took off 6 bases at V and 6 bases at J, with 6 bases between the two ends. The CDR3 length is 10 residues. The CDR3 reads CASSRTEQYF. The CDR3 DNA reads as TGTGCCAGCAGCAGGACCGAGCAGTACTTC.

The table lists this clonotype with many counts. CDR3 nucleotides: TGTGCCACCCACGGGAGCGGCCTCTCCGAGCAGTACTTC. This sequence encodes CATHGSGLSEQYF. The chain is built from TRBV28 and TRBJ2-7, with a tentative D call TRBD2 (6 bases). CDR3 length: 13 residues. CDR1 and CDR2 (germline): MDHEN, SYDVKM. The ends were cut back, 10 bases at V and 6 bases at J, with 19 bases in the middle.

This clonotype showed up many times. The chain links TRBV6-2 or TRBV6-3 to TRBJ2-1; D gene uncertain. The CDR3 runs to 14 residues. V gave up 0 bases and J gave up 4 bases, with 7 bases separating them. Germline CDR1 reads MNHEY; CDR2 reads SVGEGT. In DNA form, the CDR3 reads TGTGCCAGCAGTTACTCGATTCTTTACAATGAGCAGTTCTTC. Translated, it gives CASSYSILYNEQFF.

This clonotype was seen only a few times. The genes are TRBV27 and TRBJ2-2, with D tentatively TRBD1 (6 bases). This CDR3 contains 15 residues. Germline values: CDR1 MNHEY, CDR2 SMNVEV (reference sequence). The V end lost 3 bases, the J end lost 7 bases, and 15 bases lay between the germline ends. Written as DNA, the CDR3 is TGTGCCAGCAGTTTGAAACCAGGGGTGGGCGGGGAGCTGTTTTTT. Protein: CASSLKPGVGGELFF.

This clonotype was seen repeatedly, ten times or more. The chain employs TRBV12-3 or TRBV12-4 and TRBJ2-3, with D possibly being TRBD2 (6 bases). The CDR3 runs to 14 residues. The germline V and J ends were trimmed by 7 bases and 2 bases, with 13 bases remaining between them. In DNA, the CDR3 is TGTGCCAGCATAGGCGGGACTTACACAGATACGCAGTATTTT. Its protein is CASIGGTYTDTQYF.

This sequence joins TRBV30 and TRBJ2-3; possible D gene TRBD1, 8 bases. Trimming took 4 bases from V and 4 from J, leaving 21 bases between them. Per the germline V gene, CDR1 is GTSNPN and CDR2 is SVGIG (reference sequence). The length of the CDR3 is 16 residues. CDR3 sequence: CAWKWWTGSGADTQYF. DNA for the CDR3: TGTGCCTGGAAGTGGTGGACAGGGAGCGGGGCAGATACGCAGTATTTT. The full variable domain, completed using reference TRBV30 and TRBJ2-3, is SQTIHQWPATLVQPVGSPLSLECTVEGTSNPNLYWYRQAAGRGLQLLFYSVGIGQISSEVPQNLSASRPQDRQFILSSKKLLLSDSGFYLCAWKWWTGSGADTQYFGPGTRLTVL.

The chain uses TRBV29-1 and TRBJ2-1; D is ambiguous. The CDR3 has 14 amino acids. Per the germline V gene, CDR1 is SQVTM and CDR2 is ANQGSEA. V gave up 5 bases and J gave up 3 bases, with 14 bases separating them. CDR3 sequence: CSVSRSGNYNEQFF. The CDR3 DNA reads TGCAGCGTTTCCAGGAGTGGTAACTACAATGAGCAGTTCTTC.

This clonotype was counted many times. The chain employs TRBV20-1 and TRBJ1-2, with 10 bases identical to TRBD1. Germline trimming cut 1 base from V and 4 bases from J; bases unmatched to any gene: 3. Germline CDR1 reads DFQATT; CDR2 reads SNEGSKA (reference sequence). This CDR3 region has 14 residues. The CDR3 DNA is TGCAGTGCTAGAGTTGGGACAGGGGCCTATGGCTACACCTTC. This translates into CSARVGTGAYGYTF.